These T cell receptor beta chains were read from a single sample in a study of T cells in tumors after PD-1 blockade. Data came from immunoSEQ multiplex PCR; TCRdb stores just in-frame clones and leaves some out. The table records roughly 5,400 clones, roughly 80% of them present only once. The material was PBMCs, obtained after anti-PD-1 therapy. These receptors originate from a human donor with advanced basal cell or squamous cell carcinoma (not recorded which). CDR3s include the opening cysteine and the closing phenylalanine or tryptophan.

V | CDR3
TRBV2 | CASGTNGVDYGYTF
TRBV28 | CASSSGHSYNSPLHF
TRBV27 | CASSLSGAGGYEQYF
TRBV5-5 | CAKGTGTSYEQYF
TRBV21-1 | CASRGKRGAGEQYF
TRBV5-6 | CASSIGTGRNQPQHF
TRBV12-5 | CASGLGTHYEQYF
TRBV3-1/TRBV3-2 | CASSRGQGANQPQHF
TRBV4-3 | CASSRDDFDEQYF
TRBV5-1 | CASSLGAWSPGEQYF
TRBV4-3 | CASSQDHFGTDTQYF
TRBV29-1 | CSVVKRGRSYEQYF
TRBV2 | CASRPRQGAEAFF
TRBV7-9 | CASSDRGLSQPQHF
TRBV2 | CASLRLAGGPGELFF
TRBV29-1 | CSGLLAGGQETQYF
TRBV10-2 | CASSELGGIAKNIQYF
TRBV24-1 | CATSDAGVRGELFF
TRBV6-1 | CASSEAAIPYEQYF